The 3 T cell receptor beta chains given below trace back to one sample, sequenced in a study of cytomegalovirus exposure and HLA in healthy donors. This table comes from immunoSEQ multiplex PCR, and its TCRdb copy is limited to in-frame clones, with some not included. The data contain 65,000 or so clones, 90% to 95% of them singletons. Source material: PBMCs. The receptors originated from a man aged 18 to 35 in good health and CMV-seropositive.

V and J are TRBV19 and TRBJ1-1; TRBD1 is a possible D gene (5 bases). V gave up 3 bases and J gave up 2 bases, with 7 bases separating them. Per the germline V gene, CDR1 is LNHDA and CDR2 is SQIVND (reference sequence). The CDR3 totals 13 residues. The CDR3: CASSIGHNTEAFF. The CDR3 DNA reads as TGTGCCAGTAGTATCGGACACAACACTGAAGCTTTCTTT.

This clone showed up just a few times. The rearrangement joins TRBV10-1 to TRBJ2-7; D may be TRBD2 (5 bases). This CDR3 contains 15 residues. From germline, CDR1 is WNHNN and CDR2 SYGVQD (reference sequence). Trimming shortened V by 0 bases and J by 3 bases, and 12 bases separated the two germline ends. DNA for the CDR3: TGCGCCAGCAGTGAGTCGACGGGATTGGGCTACGAGCAGTACTTC. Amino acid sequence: CASSESTGLGYEQYF.

The CDR3 DNA sequence: TGTGCCAGCAGCTTTAGCTTCGGTAGGACCGGGACAGGCTACGAGCAGTACTTC. Its protein product is CASSFSFGRTGTGYEQYF. The chain has TRBV7-8 and TRBJ2-7; TRBD1 agrees at 8 bases. Per the germline V gene, CDR1 is SGHVS and CDR2 is FQNEAQ. This CDR3 comprises 18 residues. J lost 3 bases, V lost 3 bases, and 16 bases had no gene match.